These 16 T cell receptor beta chains share one sample of origin, sequenced in a study of cytomegalovirus exposure and HLA in healthy donors. The PCR made use of 60 Vbeta and 13 Jbeta primers. Profiled with immunoSEQ multiplex PCR; TCRdb holds only in-frame clones, not every one. The data contain 210,000 or so clones, roughly 91% of them singletons. Sequences were obtained from PBMCs. These TCRs come from a woman aged 18 to 35 in good health and CMV-seronegative.

The V and J genes are TRBV5-4 and TRBJ2-1, with a possible D match to TRBD1 (5 bases). In germline, CDR1 is SGHNT, CDR2 YYREEE (reference sequence). The CDR3 contains 16 residues. The V gene lost 1 base and the J gene lost 3 bases, with 14 bases spanning the gap. CDR3 region: CASSLHQGSYYNEQFF. The CDR3 DNA sequence: TGTGCCAGCAGCTTGCATCAGGGAAGTTACTACAATGAGCAGTTCTTC.

The J gene is TRBJ2-7, the V gene TRBV4-1; D gene uncertain. CDR1 is MGHRA, CDR2 YSYEKL, per germline. Trimming took 3 bases from V and 0 from J, leaving 6 bases between them. CDR3 length equals 13 residues. This CDR3 is CASSHISSYEQYF. DNA for the CDR3: TGCGCCAGCAGCCATATTAGCTCCTACGAGCAGTACTTC.

V gene TRBV9 combines with J gene TRBJ2-1; TRBD2 aligns across 9 bases. In germline, CDR1 is SGDLS, CDR2 YYNGEE. This CDR3 is 15 amino acids long. V was pared by 3 bases and J by 6 bases, with 7 bases of the junction left unmatched. The CDR3 DNA sequence: TGTGCCAGCAGCGGGACCTGGCGGGGGGGCAATGAGCAGTTCTTC. It codes for CASSGTWRGGNEQFF.

This chain connects TRBV6-1 to TRBJ1-1; possibly TRBD1 for D (6 bases). The CDR3 covers 15 residues. The V and J ends lost 7 bases and 6 bases respectively, with 21 bases between them. The germline gives CDR1 MNHNS, CDR2 SASEGT. This CDR3 is CASTLRGGGGPEAFF. In nucleotides, the CDR3 is TGTGCCAGCACTCTGAGGGGAGGGGGAGGCCCTGAAGCTTTCTTT.

V usage is TRBV13 and J usage is TRBJ2-7; 9 bases line up with TRBD1. CDR3 length equals 15 residues. From germline, CDR1 is PRHDT and CDR2 FYEKMQ (reference sequence). J was trimmed by 0 bases and V by 4 bases; bases with no gene match: 4. The CDR3 region is CASSYLGQGSYEQYF. CDR3 nucleotides: TGTGCCAGCAGCTACCTGGGACAGGGCTCCTACGAGCAGTACTTC.

V is TRBV2 and J is TRBJ2-7; 8 positions match TRBD1. Germline V gives CDR1 SNHLY, CDR2 FYNNEI. Germline trimming cut 8 bases from V and 0 bases from J; bases unmatched to any gene: 6. This CDR3 is built from 14 residues. The CDR3 DNA reads TGTGCCAGCTGGGGACAGGCGAACTCCTACGAGCAGTACTTC. This gives the protein CASWGQANSYEQYF.

The sample holds a few counts of this clone. The J gene is TRBJ1-5, the V gene TRBV27; the match to TRBD1 covers 8 bases. This CDR3 spans 15 amino acids. Germline assignment: CDR1 MNHEY and CDR2 SMNVEV (reference sequence). Trimming cost V 6 bases and J 2 bases; bases outside gene matches: 6. CDR3 bases: TGTGCCAGCAGCGTGGACAGGGCGGGCAATCAGCCCCAGCATTTT. It yields the protein CASSVDRAGNQPQHF.

This rearrangement joins TRBV5-4 to TRBJ1-1; no firm D call. Germline CDR1 SGHNT, CDR2 YYREEE (reference sequence). Trimming removed 4 bases at V and 6 bases at J, with 16 bases between. The CDR3 covers 14 residues. CDR3 residues: CASSTAIWSAEAFF. CDR3 DNA sequence: TGTGCCAGCAGCACCGCTATATGGAGCGCTGAAGCTTTCTTT.

The chain couples TRBV30 to TRBJ1-2; D not resolved. The V end was cut by 0 bases, the J end by 4 bases, with 9 bases between. Germline CDR1 is GTSNPN and CDR2 is SVGIG (reference sequence). The CDR3 sequence is 13 residues long. The chain's CDR3 is CAWSVGGVYGYTF. The CDR3 DNA is TGTGCCTGGAGTGTAGGCGGAGTCTATGGCTACACCTTC.

J is TRBJ2-1 and V is TRBV4-1; the match to TRBD2 covers 9 bases. The CDR3 covers 13 residues. Per the germline V gene, CDR1 is MGHRA and CDR2 is YSYEKL. The V segment lost 3 bases and the J segment 10 bases; nucleotides outside the gene matches: 4. CDR3 sequence: CASSQGLAGEQFF. The CDR3, as DNA: TGCGCCAGCAGCCAGGGGCTAGCGGGGGAGCAGTTCTTC.

This sequence joins TRBV7-2 and TRBJ1-5; D may be TRBD1 (5 bases). In germline, CDR1 is SGHTA, CDR2 FQGNSA. The germline V and J ends were trimmed by 2 bases and 7 bases, with 12 bases remaining between them. The CDR3 spans 14 residues. CDR3 sequence: CASSLRQGTQPQHF. For the CDR3, the DNA is TGTGCCAGCAGCTTAAGGCAGGGAACGCAGCCCCAGCATTTT.

This clone showed up just once. This chain links TRBV4-1 with TRBJ2-1; 7 bases are a match to TRBD1. V shed 4 bases, J shed 1 base, and the junction held 10 bases outside the gene matches. The CDR3 is made up of 17 amino acids. Per the germline V gene, CDR1 is MGHRA and CDR2 is YSYEKL. The CDR3 here is CASSLQGQVSSYNEQFF. The DNA of the CDR3 is TGCGCCAGCAGCCTTCAAGGACAGGTCAGTTCCTACAATGAGCAGTTCTTC.

The V call is TRBV7-9, the J call TRBJ2-5; 7 bases align to TRBD1. The ends lost 3 bases at V and 3 bases at J; junction bases unmatched: 7. This CDR3 region has 15 residues. Germline assignment: CDR1 SEHNR and CDR2 FQNEAQ (reference sequence). Written as DNA, the CDR3 is TGTGCCAGCAGCTTGACCGGGACAGCCAAAGAGACCCAGTACTTC. Protein sequence: CASSLTGTAKETQYF.

This sequence joins TRBV7-9 and TRBJ1-1, with 7 bases identical to TRBD1. The CDR3 has 14 residues. The ends lost 6 bases at V and 7 bases at J; junction bases unmatched: 11. Germline CDR1 and CDR2: SEHNR and FQNEAQ (reference sequence). CDR3 region: CASRTQGEQGEAFF. The CDR3 DNA reads TGTGCCAGCAGAACCCAGGGGGAGCAAGGTGAAGCTTTCTTT.

This clone is a singleton in its sample. The gene calls are TRBV7-9 and TRBJ2-3; D is undetermined. The CDR3 loop spans 16 amino acids. The V end was cut by 1 base, the J end by 2 bases, with 13 bases between. CDR1 and CDR2 from the germline V gene are SEHNR and FQNEAQ (reference sequence). CDR3 sequence: CASSLVSWPYTDTQYF. The CDR3 nucleotides read TGTGCCAGCAGCTTAGTATCATGGCCATACACAGATACGCAGTATTTT.

The chain links TRBV25-1 to TRBJ1-1; tentatively, D is TRBD1 (6 bases). Germline V gives CDR1 MGHDK, CDR2 SYGVNS. Trimming took 4 bases from V and 0 from J, leaving 9 bases between them. The CDR3 is 14 amino acids. CDR3 coding DNA: TGTGCCAGCAGTGTCAGGGGAATGAACACTGAAGCTTTCTTT. Translation gives CASSVRGMNTEAFF.